The 12 T cell receptor beta chains below were found in one sample sequenced in a study of post-analysis software for immune sequencing data. The library was made from cDNA and included unique molecular identifiers. TCRdb reprocessed the PCR reads with MiXCR, giving one entry per CDR3 protein. Among roughly 150,000 distinct CDR3 sequences listed, about 37% were seen once. The material sequenced was blood, taken after autologous hematopoietic stem cell transplantation. The source is a girl aged 5-17 years with multiple sclerosis.

The CDR3 DNA follows: TGTGCCAGCGTCGAGTGGACAGGGCCGGAGAATGAGCAGTTCTTC. This encodes CASVEWTGPENEQFF. The chain recombines TRBV6-5 with TRBJ2-1; 8 bases align to TRBD1. Trimming removed 8 bases from V and 7 bases from J; junction bases left unmatched: 13. Germline V gene data show CDR1 as MNHEY and CDR2 as SVGAGI. The CDR3 extends over 15 amino acids.

This clonotype was found a few times. The gene calls are TRBV20-1 and TRBJ2-7; unclear D gene. The germline gives CDR1 DFQATT, CDR2 SNEGSKA (reference sequence). The V end lost 3 bases, the J end lost 0 bases, and 9 bases lay between the germline ends. CDR3 length equals 13 residues. The CDR3 reads CSASSLSSYEQYF. DNA for the CDR3: TGCAGTGCTAGCTCCTTGAGCTCCTACGAGCAGTACTTC.

This clonotype was counted only a few times. This sequence joins TRBV5-1 and TRBJ2-1; D is uncertain. This CDR3 region has 11 residues. Germline V lookup: CDR1 SGHRS, CDR2 YFSETQ. The V end lost 5 bases, the J end lost 5 bases, and 5 bases lay between the germline ends. The CDR3 coding sequence is TGCGCCAGCAGGTGGGACAATGAGCAGTTCTTC. The encoded protein is CASRWDNEQFF.

Only a few counts were recorded for this clonotype. A read error may account for a junction end that differs from germline. The chain couples TRBV27 to TRBJ2-7, with a tentative D call TRBD1 (7 bases). CDR1 is MNHEY and CDR2 is SMNVEV in the germline V gene (reference sequence). The CDR3 runs 15 residues. Here the CDR3 reads CASSFGGTASYEQYF. CDR3 coding DNA: TGCGCCAGCAGTTTTGGGGGGACAGCGTCCTACGAGCAGTACTTC.

This clonotype turned up a few times. The rearrangement links TRBV20-1 to TRBJ2-7, with TRBD2 identical over 8 bases. This CDR3 is built from 13 residues. CDR1 is DFQATT, CDR2 SNEGSKA, per germline (reference sequence). After removal of 3 bases from V and 4 bases from J, the junction contained 5 bases not matched to a gene. CDR3 residues: CSASGGASYEQYF. The CDR3 region has the DNA TGCAGTGCTAGCGGGGGGGCTTCGTACGAGCAGTACTTC.

In its sample, this clonotype was seen a few times. The rearrangement uses TRBV9 and TRBJ2-5, with 8 bases lining up with TRBD1. V gave up 0 bases and J gave up 5 bases; unmatched junction bases: 9. The CDR3 runs to 16 residues. Germline V gene lookup returns CDR1 SGDLS and CDR2 YYNGEE. CDR3: CASSVGGRGRFETQYF. The CDR3 DNA reads TGTGCCAGCAGCGTAGGGGGCAGGGGGCGGTTTGAGACCCAGTACTTC.

About this clonotype: A much larger clone lies one base from this, so it may be a read error. J is TRBJ2-1 and V is TRBV6-1, with 8 nucleotides matching TRBD1. Germline V gene sequence: CDR1 MNHNS, CDR2 SASEGT. The CDR3 sequence is 18 residues long. Trimming removed 6 bases from V and 8 bases from J; junction bases left unmatched: 21. The CDR3 loop reads CASRQGGVSRGVLHEQFF. CDR3 nucleotides: TGTGCCAGCAGACAGGGGGGAGTGAGTAGGGGGGTGTTGCATGAGCAGTTCTTC.

The J gene is TRBJ2-1, the V gene TRBV20-1, with TRBD2 as a possible D gene (5 bases). V gave up 6 bases and J gave up 5 bases, with 17 bases separating them. The CDR3 is made up of 14 amino acids. Germline-derived CDR1 and CDR2 are DFQATT and SNEGSKA (reference sequence). This chain's CDR3 is CSAPRVGAHNEQFF. The CDR3, as DNA: TGCAGTGCCCCGCGGGTAGGCGCCCACAATGAGCAGTTCTTC.

This clonotype was counted only a few times. The chain couples TRBV5-1 to TRBJ2-4; 10 bases agree with TRBD2. The DNA end is more similar to TRBJ2-7, so the J call may be wrong. The germline CDR1 and CDR2 sequences are SGHRS and YFSETQ. The CDR3 loop spans 13 amino acids. In DNA, the CDR3 is TGCGCCAGTGGACTAGCGGAGGACTACGAGCAGTACTTC. It is translated as CASGLAEDYEQYF.

V usage is TRBV5-6 and J usage is TRBJ2-2, with D perhaps TRBD1 or TRBD2 (5 bases each). The CDR3 covers 15 residues. Trimming removed 5 bases from V and 0 bases from J, with 11 bases in between. Germline V gene lookup returns CDR1 SGHDT and CDR2 YYEEEE. This CDR3 reads CASRVRGANTGELFF. CDR3 coding DNA: TGTGCCAGCAGGGTGAGGGGTGCGAACACCGGGGAGCTGTTTTTT. The whole variable domain, filled in from reference TRBV5-6 and TRBJ2-2, reads DAGVTQSPTHLIKTRGQQVTLRCSPKSGHDTVSWYQQALGQGPQFIFQYYEEEERQRGNFPDRFSGHQFPNYSSELNVNALLLGDSALYLCASRVRGANTGELFFGEGSRLTVL.

The J gene is TRBJ2-1, the V gene TRBV6-2 or TRBV6-3; D remains ambiguous. V was clipped by 11 bases and J by 1 base, with 18 bases between them. Germline lookup yields CDR1 MNHEY and CDR2 SVGEGT. CDR3 length: 15 amino acids. The chain's CDR3 is CAGIQVFNSYNEQFF. In DNA, the CDR3 is TGTGCCGGCATACAAGTGTTTAATTCCTACAATGAGCAGTTCTTC.

The chain carries TRBV29-1 and TRBJ1-2; D not resolved. This CDR3 has 13 amino acids. From germline, CDR1 is SQVTM and CDR2 ANQGSEA. V was clipped by 4 bases and J by 6 bases, with 15 bases between them. CDR3 in amino acids: CSVGHYKYNGYTF. The CDR3 DNA follows: TGCAGCGTTGGGCATTACAAGTACAATGGCTACACCTTC.